The sequence of this T cell receptor beta chain was determined in a study of T cell responses to AZD1222 COVID-19 vaccine. TCRdb's table, derived via immunoSEQ multiplex PCR, lists solely in-frame clones and lacks some. This table holds 100,000 to 130,000 clones, more than 70% found once. Worth noting for this clone: Its antigen remains unidentified.

The germline gives CDR1 SEHNR, CDR2 FQNEAQ (reference sequence). Trimming took 5 bases from V and 6 from J; bases not matched to a gene: 7. The CDR3 is 14 amino acids. Findings of the study overall: Repertoires were obtained only post-peak T cell response. A mostly white British donor set with more females was recruited, and clonal diversity was possibly underestimated. Spike-wide vaccine-associated CD4 TCRs dominated at 160-218 and 743-854.

The sample in question was peripheral blood, obtained on day 0 of MenACWY control vaccination. This rearrangement joins TRBV7-9 to TRBJ2-7, with 10 bases matching TRBD1. This receptor was taken from an adult in good health. CDR3 residues: CASSVSGTGVEQYF. DNA for the CDR3: TGTGCCAGCAGCGTGTCCGGGACAGGGGTCGAGCAGTACTTC.